Below are 29 T cell receptor beta chains sequenced from a single sample in a study of cytotoxic CD8 clonotypes in ibrutinib-treated CLL. Repertoires were generated with immunoSEQ multiplex PCR, while TCRdb's copy carries only in-frame clones and drops some. The profile shows fewer than 300,000 clones, roughly four fifths of them singletons. The sample consisted of PBMCs, taken at disease progression, from a patient treated with ibrutinib. The receptor set was obtained from a human donor with chronic lymphocytic leukemia.

The CDR3 reads CAGKAGGNGATQYF. The CDR3 nucleotides read TGTGCCGGAAAAGCGGGAGGGAACGGCGCGACCCAGTACTTC. The genes are TRBV2 and TRBJ2-5; 10 bases are shared with TRBD2. The CDR3 sequence is 14 residues long. Germline CDR1 is SNHLY and CDR2 is FYNNEI. V gave up 11 bases and J gave up 7 bases; unmatched junction bases: 13.

This clone was seen just once. The J gene is TRBJ1-2, the V gene TRBV19, with TRBD1 as a possible D gene (6 bases). The V gene's germline CDR1 is LNHDA and CDR2 SQIVND (reference sequence). Between the trimmed V and J ends, which lost 3 bases and 8 bases, there was a span of 19 bases. The length of the CDR3 is 15 residues. In DNA, the CDR3 is TGTGCCAGTAGTATCCTCCCACTCGGGGGCGTGGGCTACACCTTC. It encodes CASSILPLGGVGYTF. Looking up the rest from reference TRBV19 and TRBJ1-2 gives the full variable domain: DGGITQSPKYLFRKEGQNVTLSCEQNLNHDAMYWYRQDPGQGLRLIYYSQIVNDFQKGDIAEGYSVSREKKESFPLTVTSAQKNPTAFYLCASSILPLGGVGYTFGSGTRLTVV.

This clone has a single count. This chain joins TRBV11-2 and TRBJ1-3; D call uncertain. Germline V gene lookup returns CDR1 SGHAT and CDR2 FQNNGV. The CDR3 is 15 amino acids. Trimming removed 1 base at V and 0 bases at J, with 7 bases between. CDR3 residues: CASSLGASSGNTIYF. CDR3 in DNA: TGTGCCAGCAGCTTAGGCGCCAGCTCTGGAAACACCATATATTTT. The full variable domain, with the rest looked up from reference TRBV11-2 and TRBJ1-3, is EAGVAQSPRYKIIEKRQSVAFWCNPISGHATLYWYQQILGQGPKLLIQFQNNGVVDDSQLPKDRFSAERLKGVDSTLKIQPAKLEDSAVYLCASSLGASSGNTIYFGEGSWLTVV.

This chain uses TRBV10-3 with TRBJ2-1, with TRBD2 matching over 10 bases. Looked up from germline, CDR1 is ENHRY and CDR2 is SYGVKD. The CDR3 has 15 amino acids. J was trimmed by 6 bases and V by 2 bases; bases with no gene match: 4. CDR3 protein: CAISEGLAGVNEQFF. Written as DNA, the CDR3 is TGTGCCATCAGTGAGGGGCTAGCGGGAGTCAATGAGCAGTTCTTC.

The CDR3 bases are TGCGCCAGCAGCCGAATGGGGTTGGATGGCTACACCTTC. It yields the protein CASSRMGLDGYTF. V is TRBV5-1 and J is TRBJ1-2; D call uncertain. This CDR3 contains 13 residues. V lost 4 bases and J 6 bases, leaving 13 bases between the germline ends. CDR1 SGHRS and CDR2 YFSETQ come from the germline V gene. The full variable domain, completed using reference TRBV5-1 and TRBJ1-2, is KAGVTQTPRYLIKTRGQQVTLSCSPISGHRSVSWYQQTPGQGLQFLFEYFSETQRNKGNFPGRFSGRQFSNSRSEMNVSTLELGDSALYLCASSRMGLDGYTFGSGTRLTVV.

This rearrangement joins TRBV6-5 to TRBJ2-1, with 8 bases lining up with TRBD2. This CDR3 is built from 11 residues. The ends lost 6 bases at V and 10 bases at J; junction bases unmatched: 2. CDR1 and CDR2 from the germline V gene are MNHEY and SVGAGI. In nucleotides, the CDR3 is TGTGCCAGCAGGCGCGGGAGGGAGCAGTTCTTC. It encodes CASRRGREQFF.

The gene calls are TRBV6-5 and TRBJ1-6; a weak D match, TRBD1 (5 bases). CDR1 and CDR2 from the germline V gene are MNHEY and SVGAGI. The V and J ends lost 4 bases and 8 bases respectively, with 12 bases between them. The CDR3 spans 14 residues. The CDR3 DNA reads as TGTGCCAGCAGTTCCCCGCAGGGTTATTCACCCCTCCACTTT. Encoded protein: CASSSPQGYSPLHF.

This clone has just a few counts. The chain couples TRBV7-3 to TRBJ1-2; D gene ambiguous. Germline assignment: CDR1 SGHTA and CDR2 FQGTGA. Trimming cost V 2 bases and J 3 bases, with 7 bases left between them. The CDR3 is 13 residues long. CDR3 amino acids: CASSLGLHYGYTF. The CDR3 coding sequence is TGTGCCAGCAGCTTAGGCCTACACTATGGCTACACCTTC.

The count of this clone is one. The chain combines TRBV6-1 with TRBJ2-3, with D perhaps given as TRBD1 or TRBD2 (5 bases each). The CDR3 contains 14 residues. CDR1 and CDR2 from the germline V gene are MNHNS and SASEGT. The V end was cut by 11 bases, the J end by 0 bases, with 15 bases between. The CDR3 spells CAGTGATSTDTQYF. The DNA for the CDR3 is TGTGCCGGAACCGGGGCAACTAGCACAGATACGCAGTATTTT.

This clone has more than one count but fewer than ten. This clone may be a read error of a much larger clone one base away. The rearrangement links TRBV7-9 to TRBJ2-5; D not certain. Trimming removed 3 bases at V and 1 base at J, with 0 bases between. The germline CDR1 and CDR2 sequences are SEHNR and FQNEAQ (reference sequence). The CDR3 totals 11 residues. The CDR3 bases are TGTGCCAGCAGCTTCCAAGAGACCCAGTACTTC. It codes for CASSFQETQYF. Complete variable domain (other parts from reference TRBV7-9 and TRBJ2-5): DTGVSQNPRHKITKRGQNVTFRCDPISEHNRLYWYRQTLGQGPEFLTYFQNEAQLEKSRLLSDRFSAERPKGSFSTLEIQRTEQGDSAMYLCASSFQETQYFGPGTRLLVL.

This sequence joins TRBV10-3 and TRBJ2-2; 11 nucleotides align to TRBD2. The CDR3 totals 16 residues. Germline CDR1 ENHRY, CDR2 SYGVKD. V was pared by 10 bases and J by 3 bases, with 10 bases of the junction left unmatched. CDR3 amino acids: CATAGSGGADTGELFF. The CDR3 nucleotides are TGTGCCACCGCCGGTAGCGGGGGGGCGGACACCGGGGAGCTGTTTTTT.

CDR3 DNA: TGTGCCAGCAGCCCGGCGGGGGCAGGTGAGCAGTACTTC. Translated, it gives CASSPAGAGEQYF. This rearrangement joins TRBV7-9 to TRBJ2-7; TRBD2 might be the D (7 bases). The V gene lost 5 bases and the J gene lost 7 bases, with 15 bases spanning the gap. Germline V gene lookup returns CDR1 SEHNR and CDR2 FQNEAQ (reference sequence). The CDR3 extends over 13 amino acids. Variable domain in full (rest from reference TRBV7-9 and TRBJ2-7): DTGVSQNPRHKITKRGQNVTFRCDPISEHNRLYWYRQTLGQGPEFLTYFQNEAQLEKSRLLSDRFSAERPKGSFSTLEIQRTEQGDSAMYLCASSPAGAGEQYFGPGTRLTVT.

The CDR3 coding sequence is TGTGCCAGCAGCTCTGGGACTAGTCTTGACAATGAGCAGTTCTTC. Its protein product is CASSSGTSLDNEQFF. J is TRBJ2-1 and V is TRBV7-3; 8 positions match TRBD2. The V gene's germline CDR1 is SGHTA and CDR2 FQGTGA. V gave up 4 bases and J gave up 5 bases; unmatched junction bases: 7. The CDR3 sequence is 15 residues long. Combining the CDR3 with reference TRBV7-3 and TRBJ2-1 gives the whole variable domain GAGVSQTPSNKVTEKGKYVELRCDPISGHTALYWYRQSLGQGPEFLIYFQGTGAADDSGLPNDRFFAVRPEGSVSTLKIQRTERGDSAVYLCASSSGTSLDNEQFFGPGTRLTVL.

V and J are TRBV7-6 and TRBJ2-3; either TRBD1 or TRBD2 may supply D (5 bases each). The CDR3 is 15 amino acids. V was shortened by 6 bases and J by 5 bases, with 18 bases between the two germline ends. The germline CDR1 and CDR2 sequences are SGHVS and FNYEAQ. CDR3 coding DNA: TGTGCCAGCAGTATCGGGGTACCAAGGGGAGATACGCAGTATTTT. Translating gives CASSIGVPRGDTQYF.

This clone was observed a handful of times. The V call is TRBV29-1, the J call TRBJ2-2, with D perhaps matching TRBD1 (6 bases). Germline V lookup: CDR1 SQVTM, CDR2 ANQGSEA. The V end was cut by 4 bases, the J end by 7 bases, with 10 bases between. This CDR3 has 12 residues. The CDR3 DNA sequence: TGCAGCGTTGTTCAGGGGCGCGGGGAGCTGTTTTTT. Protein sequence: CSVVQGRGELFF.

This rearrangement joins TRBV6-5 to TRBJ2-4, with D tentatively TRBD2 (5 bases). The CDR3 has 14 residues. In germline, CDR1 is MNHEY, CDR2 SVGAGI. V lost 5 bases and J lost 6, with 14 bases in between. The CDR3 DNA reads as TGTGCCAGCAGTCCTTCGCGCCGGGGAAACATTCAGTACTTC. It is translated as CASSPSRRGNIQYF.

As regards this clone: The same CDR3 can be traced to other DNA sequences in this sample. V usage is TRBV9 and J usage is TRBJ2-5, with TRBD2 as a possible D gene (7 bases). Germline V CDR1 and CDR2: SGDLS, YYNGEE. This CDR3 region has 14 residues. The ends were cut back, 0 bases at V and 5 bases at J, with 11 bases in the middle. The CDR3 sequence is CASSVAGGSETQYF. CDR3 bases: TGTGCCAGCAGCGTAGCGGGGGGCTCGGAGACCCAGTACTTC.

This chain links TRBV4-2 with TRBJ2-7; the match to TRBD2 covers 7 bases. Trimming at V came to 0 bases and at J to 2 bases, leaving 13 bases not matched to a gene. Germline loops: CDR1 LGHNA, CDR2 YNFKEQ. The CDR3 length is 18 residues. This CDR3 is CASSQEPRGRSFPYEQYF. The CDR3 coding sequence is TGTGCCAGCAGCCAAGAACCCCGCGGGAGAAGCTTTCCCTACGAGCAGTACTTC.

This chain uses TRBV19 with TRBJ2-3, with 13 nucleotides matching TRBD2. The V segment lost 5 bases and the J segment 14 bases; nucleotides outside the gene matches: 13. The CDR3 loop spans 15 amino acids. The germline CDR1 and CDR2 sequences are LNHDA and SQIVND (reference sequence). The chain's CDR3 is CASSSTSGGSRHRYF. In DNA form, the CDR3 reads TGTGCCAGTAGTTCGACTAGCGGGGGGTCACGGCATCGGTATTTT.

The chain combines TRBV29-1 with TRBJ2-5; D is possibly TRBD1 or TRBD2 (6 bases each). This CDR3 comprises 12 residues. Germline lookup yields CDR1 SQVTM and CDR2 ANQGSEA. The V end was cut by 7 bases, the J end by 4 bases, with 13 bases between. CDR3 region: CSAEGGRETQYF. Here the CDR3 DNA reads TGCAGCGCCGAGGGGGGAAGAGAGACCCAGTACTTC.

The chain couples TRBV2 to TRBJ2-3; TRBD2 aligns across 10 bases. Per germline, CDR1 SNHLY and CDR2 FYNNEI. This CDR3 has 15 amino acids. Losses at the gene ends were 6 bases for V and 6 bases for J; bases not matched to a gene: 9. The CDR3 region has the DNA TGTGCCAGCAGCGTAGCGGGGGGACCCCCCGATACGCAGTATTTT. It encodes CASSVAGGPPDTQYF. The variable domain in full, completed from reference TRBV2 and TRBJ2-3, reads EPEVTQTPSHQVTQMGQEVILRCVPISNHLYFYWYRQILGQKVEFLVSFYNNEISEKSEIFDDQFSVERPDGSNFTLKIRSTKLEDSAMYFCASSVAGGPPDTQYFGPGTRLTVL.

V and J are TRBV2 and TRBJ1-5; D is perhaps TRBD1 (5 bases). Germline-derived CDR1 and CDR2 are SNHLY and FYNNEI. Trimming took 5 bases from V and 9 from J, leaving 14 bases between them. The CDR3 runs to 13 residues. The CDR3 DNA follows: TGTGCCAGCAGTACGCAGGGTGCGTGGCCCCAGCATTTT. The encoded protein is CASSTQGAWPQHF.

The chain uses TRBV7-9 and TRBJ2-7; D unresolved. Germline CDR1 and CDR2: SEHNR and FQNEAQ (reference sequence). Trimming cost V 1 base and J 3 bases, with 7 bases left between them. CDR3 length: 13 amino acids. CDR3 bases: TGTGCCAGCAGCTTAGGGGTCCGCTACGAGCAGTACTTC. Its translation: CASSLGVRYEQYF.

The chain joins TRBV5-8 to TRBJ2-1; D is unclear. V gave up 1 base and J gave up 5 bases, with 4 bases separating them. CDR1 SGHTS and CDR2 YDEGEE come from the germline V gene. CDR3 size: 12 residues. CDR3 nucleotides: TGTGCCAGCAGCTTGTGGGACAATGAGCAGTTCTTC. This gives the protein CASSLWDNEQFF.

The chain uses TRBV12-5 and TRBJ2-2; D gene unclear. This CDR3 has 12 residues. The ends were cut back, 4 bases at V and 3 bases at J, with 3 bases in the middle. Germline CDR1 reads LGHNT; CDR2 reads FRNRAP. In nucleotides, the CDR3 is TGTGCTAGTGGTTCCCACACCGGGGAGCTGTTTTTT. This codes for CASGSHTGELFF.

The chain carries TRBV7-9 and TRBJ2-5; perhaps TRBD1 as D (5 bases). The CDR3 runs to 14 residues. Looked up from germline, CDR1 is SEHNR and CDR2 is FQNEAQ (reference sequence). V was cut by 5 bases and J by 3 bases, with 13 bases left in between. The CDR3 DNA sequence: TGTGCCAGCAGCCTTTCAGGGTGGGAAGAGACCCAGTACTTC. It codes for CASSLSGWEETQYF. The variable domain in full, completed from reference TRBV7-9 and TRBJ2-5, reads DTGVSQNPRHKITKRGQNVTFRCDPISEHNRLYWYRQTLGQGPEFLTYFQNEAQLEKSRLLSDRFSAERPKGSFSTLEIQRTEQGDSAMYLCASSLSGWEETQYFGPGTRLLVL.

The chain uses TRBV5-4 and TRBJ2-5; 14 bases agree with TRBD2. The junction had 5 bases not matched to a gene; V was cut back by 4 bases and J by 3 bases. The CDR3 covers 16 residues. Germline assignment: CDR1 SGHNT and CDR2 YYREEE (reference sequence). The CDR3 protein is CASSRGLAGGKETQYF. As DNA, the CDR3 is TGTGCCAGCAGCCGAGGACTAGCGGGAGGTAAAGAGACCCAGTACTTC.

This clone was counted a few times. CDR3 nucleotide sequence: TGTGCCAGCAGTTTAGGGGGGTCCGGGGAGCTGTTTTTT. Its translation: CASSLGGSGELFF. The rearrangement links TRBV28 to TRBJ2-2; TRBD2 is a possible D gene (6 bases). The germline CDR1 and CDR2 sequences are MDHEN and SYDVKM. The V and J ends lost 2 bases and 6 bases respectively, with 7 bases between them. The CDR3 contains 13 residues.

This clone was observed a few times. V usage is TRBV9 and J usage is TRBJ1-1; TRBD1 might be the D (5 bases). Germline V gene sequence: CDR1 SGDLS, CDR2 YYNGEE. Trimming took 0 bases from V and 1 from J, leaving 7 bases between them. CDR3 size: 14 residues. The CDR3 DNA reads TGTGCCAGCAGCGTAGCTGGGGCGAACACTGAAGCTTTCTTT. Protein product: CASSVAGANTEAFF.